The clone carrying this T cell receptor beta chain was recorded once. This sample is part of a study of CD8 T cells in Susac syndrome. The V end lost 5 bases, the J end lost 6 bases, and 16 bases lay between the germline ends. Germline lookup yields CDR1 SGHTA and CDR2 FQGTGA. This CDR3 spans 14 amino acids. Sequencing of TCR beta drew on CD8+ and CD4+ T cells from blood. The patients serving as multiple sclerosis controls were treatment-naive. They had stable or active relapsing-remitting disease and fulfilled revised McDonald criteria. Negative isolation was applied to CD8+ and CD4+ T cells, and FACS enrichment was applied to TEMRA cells. Random hexamers primed reverse transcription of 0.5 to 1 ug RNA. The immunoSEQ assay covered 54 Vbeta and 13 Jbeta segments for CDR3. A single record per CDR3 protein comes from TCRdb applying MiXCR to the immunoSEQ multiplex PCR reads. The top ten clones hold about 0.094% of a sample with about 160,000 distinct CDR3 sequences, approximately 94% of them seen once.

This clonotype was obtained from a human donor with multiple sclerosis. Sequencing was performed on CD4+ T cells from PBMCs. This sequence joins TRBV7-3 and TRBJ1-1; D may be TRBD1 (5 bases). The CDR3 protein is CASSNHGARAEAFF. The CDR3 DNA follows: TGTGCCAGCAGCAATCACGGAGCCAGGGCTGAAGCTTTCTTT.